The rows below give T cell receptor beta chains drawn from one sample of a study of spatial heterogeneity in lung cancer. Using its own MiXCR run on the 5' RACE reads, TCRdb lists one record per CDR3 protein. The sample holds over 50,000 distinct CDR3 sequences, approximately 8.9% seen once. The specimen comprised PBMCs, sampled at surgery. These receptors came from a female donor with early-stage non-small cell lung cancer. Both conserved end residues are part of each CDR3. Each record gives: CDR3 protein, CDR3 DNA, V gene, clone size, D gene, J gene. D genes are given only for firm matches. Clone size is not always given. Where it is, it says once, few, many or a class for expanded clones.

CDR3aa: CASSLKIYTDTQYF
CDR3nt: TGTGCCAGCAGTTTAAAGATTTACACAGATACGCAGTATTTT
v_gene: TRBV12-3/TRBV12-4
abundance: -
d_gene: -
j_gene: TRBJ2-3

CDR3aa: CASSFSPSDNYGYTF
CDR3nt: TGTGCCAGCAGCTTCTCGCCGTCGGACAACTATGGCTACACCTTC
v_gene: TRBV7-3
abundance: -
d_gene: -
j_gene: TRBJ1-2

CDR3aa: CASSLRRLGTEAFF
CDR3nt: TGTGCCAGCAGTTTAAGACGCCTGGGCACTGAAGCTTTCTTT
v_gene: TRBV6-5
abundance: -
d_gene: -
j_gene: TRBJ1-1

CDR3aa: CSACRDRDDGELFF
CDR3nt: TGCAGTGCATGCCGGGACAGGGATGACGGGGAGCTGTTTTTT
v_gene: TRBV20-1
abundance: medium-sized
d_gene: TRBD1
j_gene: TRBJ2-2

CDR3aa: CASKSLSSAVGQGGDTQYF
CDR3nt: TGTGCCAGCAAATCACTCTCCTCCGCCGTTGGACAGGGAGGAGATACGCAGTATTTT
v_gene: TRBV6-5
abundance: many
d_gene: TRBD1
j_gene: TRBJ2-3

CDR3aa: CASTLSPGPNYGYTF
CDR3nt: TGTGCCAGTACCTTGTCCCCGGGTCCTAACTATGGCTACACCTTC
v_gene: TRBV19
abundance: -
d_gene: -
j_gene: TRBJ1-2

CDR3aa: CASSLALAGIETQYF
CDR3nt: TGTGCCAGCAGCTTAGCACTAGCGGGAATCGAGACCCAGTACTTC
v_gene: TRBV11-2
abundance: few
d_gene: TRBD2
j_gene: TRBJ2-5

CDR3aa: CASSWGTGVGNEQFF
CDR3nt: TGTGCCAGCAGTTGGGGGACAGGGGTCGGCAATGAGCAGTTCTTC
v_gene: TRBV6-2/TRBV6-3
abundance: -
d_gene: TRBD1
j_gene: TRBJ2-1

CDR3aa: CARVPPPRGTEAFF
CDR3nt: TGCGCCAGGGTCCCCCCGCCCCGCGGGACTGAAGCTTTCTTT
v_gene: TRBV10-2
abundance: -
d_gene: -
j_gene: TRBJ1-1

CDR3aa: CASSLPGTGEEKLFF
CDR3nt: TGTGCCAGCAGTTTACCCGGGACAGGGGAAGAAAAACTGTTTTTT
v_gene: TRBV28
abundance: many
d_gene: TRBD1
j_gene: TRBJ1-4

CDR3aa: CASRADRGLDSQYF
CDR3nt: TGTGCCAGCAGAGCCGACAGGGGGCTGGATTCGCAGTATTTT
v_gene: TRBV5-5
abundance: -
d_gene: TRBD1
j_gene: TRBJ2-3

CDR3aa: CASSLAELAGVRMNTGELFF
CDR3nt: TGTGCCAGCAGCTTGGCCGAATTAGCGGGAGTCCGAATGAACACCGGGGAGCTGTTTTTT
v_gene: TRBV5-6
abundance: -
d_gene: TRBD2
j_gene: TRBJ2-2

CDR3aa: CASSLVGTGYNEQFF
CDR3nt: TGTGCCAGCAGCTTAGTAGGGACAGGGTACAATGAGCAGTTCTTC
v_gene: TRBV11-3
abundance: many
d_gene: TRBD1
j_gene: TRBJ2-1